What follows describes a single T cell receptor (beta chain). Profiled with immunoSEQ multiplex PCR; TCRdb holds only in-frame clones, not every one. Among tens of thousands of clones, roughly 93% were seen once, and the ten largest hold 2% to 2.5%. An approximately 130-subject validation cohort, separate from the 666-subject first cohort, supplied the donors. The entry originates in a study of cytomegalovirus exposure and HLA in healthy donors. At the level of the study: The approximately 670 first-cohort repertoires shared a platform with the roughly 120 validation repertoires, as reported in a later analysis.

The clonotype originates from a man aged 30-40 years in good health and CMV-seronegative. The material sequenced was PBMCs.

The CDR3 DNA follows: TGTGCCAGCAGCCGTGGACAGGGGAGAGCCTACGAGCAGTACTTC. It is translated as CASSRGQGRAYEQYF. This chain uses TRBV7-9 with TRBJ2-7; 9 bases align to TRBD1. Germline loops: CDR1 SEHNR, CDR2 FQNEAQ (reference sequence). The CDR3 runs to 15 residues. V lost 5 bases to trimming and J lost 2 bases; unmatched junction nucleotides: 7.